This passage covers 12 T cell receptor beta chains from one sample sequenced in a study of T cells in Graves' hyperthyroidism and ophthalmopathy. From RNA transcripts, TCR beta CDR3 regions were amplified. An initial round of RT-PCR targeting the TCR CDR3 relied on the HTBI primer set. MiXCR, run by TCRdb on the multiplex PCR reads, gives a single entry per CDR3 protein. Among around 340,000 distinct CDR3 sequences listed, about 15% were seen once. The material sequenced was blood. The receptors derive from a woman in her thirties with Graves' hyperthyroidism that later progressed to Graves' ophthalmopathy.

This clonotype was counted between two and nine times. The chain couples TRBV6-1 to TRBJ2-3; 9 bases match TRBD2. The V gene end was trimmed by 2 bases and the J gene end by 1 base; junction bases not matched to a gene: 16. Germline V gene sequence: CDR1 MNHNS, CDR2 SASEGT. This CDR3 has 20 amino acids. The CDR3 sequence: CASSESPTVVKREGTDTQYF. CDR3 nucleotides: TGTGCCAGCAGTGAAAGCCCGACAGTGGTCAAGCGGGAGGGCACAGATACGCAGTATTTT.

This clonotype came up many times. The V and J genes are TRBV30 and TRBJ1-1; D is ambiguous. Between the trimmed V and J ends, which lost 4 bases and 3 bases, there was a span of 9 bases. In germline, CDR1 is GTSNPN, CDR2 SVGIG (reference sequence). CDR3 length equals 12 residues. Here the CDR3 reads CAWTHEHTEAFF. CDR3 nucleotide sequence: TGTGCCTGGACACATGAGCACACTGAAGCTTTCTTT. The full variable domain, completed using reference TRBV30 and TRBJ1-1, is SQTIHQWPATLVQPVGSPLSLECTVEGTSNPNLYWYRQAAGRGLQLLFYSVGIGQISSEVPQNLSASRPQDRQFILSSKKLLLSDSGFYLCAWTHEHTEAFFGQGTRLTVV.

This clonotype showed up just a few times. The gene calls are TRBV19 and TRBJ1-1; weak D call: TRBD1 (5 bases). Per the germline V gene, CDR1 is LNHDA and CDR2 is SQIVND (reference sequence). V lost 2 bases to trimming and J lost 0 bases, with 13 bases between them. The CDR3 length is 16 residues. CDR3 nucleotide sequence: TGTGCCAGTAGTATACAAGACAGCCGCATGAACACTGAAGCTTTCTTT. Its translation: CASSIQDSRMNTEAFF.

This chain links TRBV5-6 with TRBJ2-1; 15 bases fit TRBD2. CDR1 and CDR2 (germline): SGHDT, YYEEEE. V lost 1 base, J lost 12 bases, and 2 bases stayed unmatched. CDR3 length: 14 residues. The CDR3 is CASSLWGLAGGQFF. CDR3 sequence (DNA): TGTGCCAGCAGCTTGTGGGGACTAGCGGGGGGGCAGTTCTTC.

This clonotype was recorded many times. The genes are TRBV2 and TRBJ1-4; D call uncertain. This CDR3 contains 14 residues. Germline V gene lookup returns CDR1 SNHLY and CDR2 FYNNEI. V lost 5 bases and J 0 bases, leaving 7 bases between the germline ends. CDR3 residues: CASSLSSTNEKLFF. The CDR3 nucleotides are TGTGCCAGCAGTCTAAGTTCAACTAATGAAAAACTGTTTTTT.

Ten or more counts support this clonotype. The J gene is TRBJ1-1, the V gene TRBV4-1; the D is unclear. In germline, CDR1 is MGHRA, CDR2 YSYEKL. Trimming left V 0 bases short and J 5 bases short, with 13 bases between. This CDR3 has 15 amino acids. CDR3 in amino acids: CASSQDRGLRTEAFF. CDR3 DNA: TGCGCCAGCAGCCAAGATCGGGGTTTGAGAACTGAAGCTTTCTTT.

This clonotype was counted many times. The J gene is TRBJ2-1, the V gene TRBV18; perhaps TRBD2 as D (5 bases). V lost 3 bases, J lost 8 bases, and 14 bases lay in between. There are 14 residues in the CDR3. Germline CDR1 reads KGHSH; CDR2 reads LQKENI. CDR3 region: CASSPALTRDEQFF. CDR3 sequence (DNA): TGTGCCAGCTCACCTGCCCTTACTAGGGATGAGCAGTTCTTC. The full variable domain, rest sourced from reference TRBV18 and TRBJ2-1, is NAGVMQNPRHLVRRRGQEARLRCSPMKGHSHVYWYRQLPEEGLKFMVYLQKENIIDESGMPKERFSAEFPKEGPSILRIQQVVRGDSAAYFCASSPALTRDEQFFGPGTRLTVL.

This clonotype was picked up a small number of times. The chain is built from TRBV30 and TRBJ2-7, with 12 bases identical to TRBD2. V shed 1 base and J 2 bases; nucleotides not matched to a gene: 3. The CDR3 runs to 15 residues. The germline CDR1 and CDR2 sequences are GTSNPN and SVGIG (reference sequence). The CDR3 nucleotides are TGTGCCTGGAGTGAAACTAGCGGGGGGACCTACGAGCAGTACTTC. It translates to CAWSETSGGTYEQYF.

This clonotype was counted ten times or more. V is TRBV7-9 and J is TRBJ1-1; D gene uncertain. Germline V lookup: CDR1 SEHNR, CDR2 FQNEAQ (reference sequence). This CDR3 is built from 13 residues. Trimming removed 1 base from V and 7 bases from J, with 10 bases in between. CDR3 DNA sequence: TGTGCCAGCAGCTTAGGAGGCAGGAATGAAGCTTTCTTT. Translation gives CASSLGGRNEAFF.

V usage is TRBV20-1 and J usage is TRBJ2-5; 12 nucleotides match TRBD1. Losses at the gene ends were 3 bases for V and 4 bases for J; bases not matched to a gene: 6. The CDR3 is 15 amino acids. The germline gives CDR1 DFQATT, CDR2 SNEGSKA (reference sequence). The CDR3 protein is CSASPGTGGGETQYF. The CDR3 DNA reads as TGCAGTGCTAGCCCCGGGACAGGGGGCGGAGAGACCCAGTACTTC.

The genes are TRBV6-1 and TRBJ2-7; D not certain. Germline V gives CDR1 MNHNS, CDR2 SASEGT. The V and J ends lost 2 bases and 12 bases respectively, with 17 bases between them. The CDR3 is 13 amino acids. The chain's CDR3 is CASSEYSRDTAYF. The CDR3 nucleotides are TGTGCCAGCAGTGAATACTCACGAGATACGGCGTACTTC.

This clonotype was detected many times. CDR3 DNA: TGTGCCATCAGTAAAGGGACAGCCGGGACTAGCGGGGGGAATAACGAGCAGTACTTC. Protein: CAISKGTAGTSGGNNEQYF. The chain employs TRBV10-3 and TRBJ2-7; 15 nucleotides agree with TRBD2. In germline, CDR1 is ENHRY, CDR2 SYGVKD. With V trimmed by 5 bases and J by 5 bases, 16 bases remained unmatched. The CDR3 length is 19 residues.